The 25 T cell receptor beta chains presented below share a single source sample, sequenced in a study of cytomegalovirus exposure and HLA in healthy donors. With 60 Vbeta and 13 Jbeta primers, the PCR was carried out. Clones were read by immunoSEQ multiplex PCR, and TCRdb kept only the in-frame ones, dropping some. The sample carries more than 95,000 clones, just under 80% recorded once. Sequenced sample: PBMCs. The receptors here all came from a male donor in good health and CMV-seronegative.

The V and J genes are TRBV5-1 and TRBJ2-2; TRBD2 matches at 11 bases. The V and J ends lost 3 bases and 4 bases, in that order; junction bases with no gene match: 2. This CDR3 comprises 15 residues. Germline CDR1 and CDR2: SGHRS and YFSETQ. CDR3 residues: CASSSGLAATGELFF. CDR3 in DNA: TGCGCCAGCAGCTCGGGACTAGCGGCCACCGGGGAGCTGTTTTTT.

CDR3 coding DNA: TGTGCCTGGGAACAGGGGGCTGGAGAAAAACTGTTTTTT. Amino acid sequence: CAWEQGAGEKLFF. The V call is TRBV30, the J call TRBJ1-4, with TRBD1 matching 9 bases. Germline loops: CDR1 GTSNPN, CDR2 SVGIG (reference sequence). Trimming at V came to 5 bases and at J to 8 bases, leaving 6 bases not matched to a gene. The CDR3 spans 13 residues.

This clone showed up just a few times. V gene TRBV10-2 combines with J gene TRBJ2-2; D not certain. Per germline, CDR1 WSHSY and CDR2 SAAADI. The CDR3 runs 14 residues. The V end was cut by 0 bases, the J end by 2 bases, with 4 bases between. The CDR3 here is CASSESVNTGELFF. CDR3 DNA sequence: TGCGCCAGCAGTGAGTCCGTAAACACCGGGGAGCTGTTTTTT.

This rearrangement joins TRBV15 to TRBJ2-2; TRBD1 might be the D (11 bases). V was pared by 10 bases and J by 7 bases, with 31 bases between. Germline CDR1 reads LNHNV; CDR2 reads YYDKDF (reference sequence). The CDR3 contains 18 residues. Here the CDR3 reads CASGTGGRSSGRNGELFF. The DNA of the CDR3 is TGTGCCAGCGGGACAGGGGGTCGGTCTAGCGGGAGAAACGGGGAGCTGTTTTTT.

Sample share makes this clone medium-sized. V is TRBV28 and J is TRBJ2-3, with TRBD2 matching over 8 bases. Per germline, CDR1 MDHEN and CDR2 SYDVKM. V lost 5 bases to trimming and J lost 8 bases; unmatched junction nucleotides: 9. The CDR3 length is 14 residues. The CDR3, as DNA: TGTGCCAGCAGTCCCGGACTAGCTGTGGGTACGCAGTATTTT. Translated: CASSPGLAVGTQYF.

This chain uses TRBV4-2 with TRBJ1-1, with D hard to call. V lost 1 base, J lost 4 bases, and 10 bases lay in between. Germline CDR1 and CDR2: LGHNA and YNFKEQ. The CDR3 runs 14 residues. The CDR3 sequence is CASSQGKGGTEAFF. For the CDR3, the DNA is TGTGCCAGCAGCCAAGGGAAGGGAGGCACTGAAGCTTTCTTT.

V and J are TRBV5-1 and TRBJ1-2; a weak D match, TRBD1 (5 bases). The CDR3 has 16 amino acids. V lost 3 bases to trimming and J lost 0 bases, with 15 bases between them. CDR1 and CDR2 from the germline V gene are SGHRS and YFSETQ. Written as DNA, the CDR3 is TGCGCCAGCAGCTCGGAGGGGCACCTGGCTAACTATGGCTACACCTTC. It codes for CASSSEGHLANYGYTF.

This chain connects TRBV6-1 to TRBJ2-7, with 7 positions matching TRBD2. V was pared by 6 bases and J by 0 bases, with 5 bases of the junction left unmatched. Germline assignment: CDR1 MNHNS and CDR2 SASEGT. The CDR3 is made up of 14 amino acids. CDR3 residues: CASSRERGSYEQYF. Written as DNA, the CDR3 is TGTGCCAGCAGCCGAGAGCGGGGCTCCTACGAGCAGTACTTC.

V is TRBV7-3 and J is TRBJ2-2; 11 bases map to TRBD1. The CDR3 has 15 residues. The germline CDR1 and CDR2 sequences are SGHTA and FQGTGA. V lost 4 bases and J lost 5; bases outside the gene matches: 3. The CDR3 DNA reads TGTGCCAGCAGCTCGGGACAGGGGGGGACCGGGGAGCTGTTTTTT. As protein: CASSSGQGGTGELFF. Together with reference TRBV7-3 and TRBJ2-2, the CDR3 gives the full variable domain: GAGVSQTPSNKVTEKGKYVELRCDPISGHTALYWYRQSLGQGPEFLIYFQGTGAADDSGLPNDRFFAVRPEGSVSTLKIQRTERGDSAVYLCASSSGQGGTGELFFGEGSRLTVL.

This chain joins TRBV7-3 and TRBJ2-7; 10 bases line up with TRBD2. CDR1 SGHTA and CDR2 FQGTGA come from the germline V gene. The CDR3 has 14 amino acids. V lost 5 bases, J lost 5 bases, and 6 bases stayed unmatched. DNA of the CDR3: TGTGCCAGCAGCGCCACCGGGACTAGCGACGAGCAGTACTTC. The encoded protein is CASSATGTSDEQYF.

The gene calls are TRBV4-1 and TRBJ2-2, with 9 bases lining up with TRBD1. The germline V gene has CDR1 MGHRA and CDR2 YSYEKL. V was clipped by 2 bases and J by 5 bases; unmatched bases: 6. This CDR3 comprises 16 residues. Written as DNA, the CDR3 is TGCGCCAGCAGCCAAATGACAGGGGGTGGGACCGGGGAGCTGTTTTTT. It codes for CASSQMTGGGTGELFF.

This clone has just a few counts. This chain connects TRBV2 to TRBJ2-3, with TRBD2 as a possible D gene (6 bases). The CDR3 consists of 12 residues. V lost 10 bases, J lost 4 bases, and 12 bases lay in between. Looked up from germline, CDR1 is SNHLY and CDR2 is FYNNEI. The CDR3 DNA reads as TGTGCCACTCCTGGGAGGCCAGATACGCAGTATTTT. It is translated as CATPGRPDTQYF.

The chain combines TRBV30 with TRBJ2-1; no clear D gene. This CDR3 has 13 amino acids. Trimming took off 0 bases at V and 8 bases at J, with 11 bases between the two ends. Germline V lookup: CDR1 GTSNPN, CDR2 SVGIG (reference sequence). CDR3 in amino acids: CAWSVIVQDEQFF. CDR3 nucleotide sequence: TGTGCCTGGAGTGTGATAGTTCAGGATGAGCAGTTCTTC.

The chain is built from TRBV5-1 and TRBJ1-1; 9 nucleotides line up with TRBD1. Germline V lookup: CDR1 SGHRS, CDR2 YFSETQ. V shed 4 bases and J 6 bases; nucleotides not matched to a gene: 7. The CDR3 is 14 amino acids. The CDR3 spells CASSRGQGGAEAFF. DNA of the CDR3: TGCGCCAGCAGCCGGGGACAGGGTGGCGCTGAAGCTTTCTTT.

This clone showed up just once. The chain carries TRBV4-1 and TRBJ1-1; 7 nucleotides match TRBD1. The CDR3 loop spans 14 amino acids. Looked up from germline, CDR1 is MGHRA and CDR2 is YSYEKL. The V segment lost 4 bases and the J segment 0 bases; nucleotides outside the gene matches: 2. The CDR3 DNA is TGCGCCAGCAGCCGACAGGGAATGAACACTGAAGCTTTCTTT. Translating gives CASSRQGMNTEAFF.

The V call is TRBV27, the J call TRBJ2-7; 10 bases align to TRBD2. The germline V gene has CDR1 MNHEY and CDR2 SMNVEV (reference sequence). The CDR3 length is 16 residues. Trimming removed 0 bases from V and 3 bases from J; junction bases left unmatched: 5. The CDR3 sequence: CASSLSPPSGSYEQYF. Written as DNA, the CDR3 is TGTGCCAGCAGTTTATCCCCGCCTAGCGGGAGCTACGAGCAGTACTTC.

The rearrangement links TRBV5-1 to TRBJ2-1; D possibly corresponds to TRBD1 (6 bases). The CDR3 is 12 amino acids. The germline V gene has CDR1 SGHRS and CDR2 YFSETQ. Trimming removed 4 bases from V and 7 bases from J, with 9 bases in between. Written as DNA, the CDR3 is TGCGCCAGCAGCCTCCAGGGGAATGAGCAGTTCTTC. Encoded protein: CASSLQGNEQFF.

The chain links TRBV4-3 to TRBJ1-5, with D perhaps TRBD1 (5 bases). This CDR3 is built from 14 residues. Looked up from germline, CDR1 is LGHNA and CDR2 is YSLEER. Trimming removed 1 base from V and 2 bases from J, with 6 bases in between. CDR3 DNA: TGCGCCAGCAGCCAAGCAGGGCGCAATCAGCCCCAGCATTTT. Translated, it gives CASSQAGRNQPQHF.

The genes are TRBV9 and TRBJ2-7; the match to TRBD2 covers 10 bases. J gave up 5 bases and V 4 bases, and 6 bases lay outside the gene matches. This CDR3 comprises 14 residues. From germline, CDR1 is SGDLS and CDR2 YYNGEE. For the CDR3, the DNA is TGTGCCAGCAGCCTAGCGGGAGTCCCCAACGAGCAGTACTTC. Protein product: CASSLAGVPNEQYF.

The chain recombines TRBV6-4 with TRBJ1-5; no reliable D call. Germline V gene lookup returns CDR1 MRHNA and CDR2 SNTAGT. V was clipped by 5 bases and J by 4 bases, with 12 bases between them. The CDR3 is 14 amino acids. The CDR3 nucleotides read TGTGCCAGCAGTTTTGGGCCAGCTAATCAGCCCCAGCATTTT. The encoded protein is CASSFGPANQPQHF.

The rearrangement joins TRBV7-8 to TRBJ2-5, with 8 bases aligning to TRBD1. Trimming took 1 base from V and 2 from J; bases not matched to a gene: 3. The CDR3 totals 15 residues. Germline loops: CDR1 SGHVS, CDR2 FQNEAQ. CDR3 sequence: CASSLDQGAQETQYF. In DNA form, the CDR3 reads TGTGCCAGCAGCTTAGACCAGGGGGCGCAAGAGACCCAGTACTTC. The whole variable domain, remainder taken from reference TRBV7-8 and TRBJ2-5, is GAGVSQSPRYKVAKRGQDVALRCDPISGHVSLFWYQQALGQGPEFLTYFQNEAQLDKSGLPSDRFFAERPEGSVSTLKIQRTQQEDSAVYLCASSLDQGAQETQYFGPGTRLLVL.

The V gene is TRBV5-6, the J gene TRBJ2-2, with TRBD2 identical over 9 bases. Germline loops: CDR1 SGHDT, CDR2 YYEEEE. The CDR3 sequence is 18 residues long. V dropped 0 bases and J dropped 8; count of bases not matched to a gene: 14. The CDR3 region is CASSLAASGVSRRGELFF. DNA for the CDR3: TGTGCCAGCAGCTTGGCGGCTAGCGGGGTCTCAAGAAGAGGGGAGCTGTTTTTT.

V and J are TRBV19 and TRBJ2-7; weak D call: TRBD2 (5 bases). With 1 base removed from V and 0 bases from J, the gap between germline ends came to 10 bases. This CDR3 is built from 15 residues. The germline V gene encodes CDR1 LNHDA and CDR2 SQIVND (reference sequence). The CDR3 here is CASSIGEGNSYEQYF. The CDR3 region has the DNA TGTGCCAGTAGTATAGGTGAGGGAAACTCCTACGAGCAGTACTTC.

The chain couples TRBV27 to TRBJ2-7, with D possibly matching TRBD2 (5 bases). CDR1 and CDR2 from the germline V gene are MNHEY and SMNVEV (reference sequence). The V gene lost 10 bases and the J gene lost 2 bases, with 18 bases spanning the gap. The CDR3 runs 14 residues. The CDR3 DNA follows: TGTGCCACCTCCCGGACTGCCGTTACCTACGAGCAGTACTTC. This codes for CATSRTAVTYEQYF.

J is TRBJ2-7 and V is TRBV30; TRBD1 is a possible D gene (6 bases). Trimming stripped 7 bases from V and 0 bases from J, with 13 bases between. Germline V gene data show CDR1 as GTSNPN and CDR2 as SVGIG (reference sequence). This CDR3 has 13 residues. CDR3 DNA sequence: TGTGCCTCAGATCAGGGGCCCTCCTACGAGCAGTACTTC. This translates into CASDQGPSYEQYF.